These T cell receptor beta chains were read from a single sample in a study of shared clonotypes between healthy human individuals. The protocol was immunoSEQ multiplex PCR, while the TCRdb copy is restricted to in-frame clones and leaves out a portion. The table records over a million clones, approximately 98.5% of them present only once. Sequenced input: naive CD4+ T cells sorted from blood. These receptors all come from a man between 25 and 39 years old in good health. Both conserved end residues are part of each CDR3. The D gene is left open where the match is weak. Clone sizes are given selectively: once, few, many, or a class where the clone is expanded.

abundance,j_gene,v_gene,d_gene,CDR3aa,CDR3nt
NA,TRBJ2-7,TRBV27,TRBD2,CASSLKGTSGRFSYEQYF,TGTGCCAGCAGCTTAAAAGGAACTAGCGGGAGGTTCTCCTACGAGCAGTACTTC
NA,TRBJ1-5,TRBV25-1,NA,CASSFRGQGQPQHF,TGTGCCAGCAGCTTCAGGGGCCAGGGTCAGCCCCAGCATTTT
NA,TRBJ1-1,TRBV2,NA,CASKGRVGTEAFF,TGTGCCAGCAAGGGCAGGGTGGGAACTGAAGCTTTCTTT
once,TRBJ2-2,TRBV11-3,TRBD1,CASSSDRAPGELFF,TGTGCCAGCAGCTCTGACAGGGCGCCCGGGGAGCTGTTTTTT
NA,TRBJ1-4,TRBV29-1,NA,CSVRTGGLNEKLFF,TGCAGCGTTCGTACCGGGGGGCTAAATGAAAAACTGTTTTTT
NA,TRBJ2-7,TRBV2,NA,CASSEPSRQRTYEQYF,TGTGCCAGCAGTGAACCGAGCCGACAGAGAACCTACGAGCAGTACTTC
NA,TRBJ2-1,TRBV10-1,TRBD2,CASRAGLAQHNEQFF,TGCGCCAGCAGGGCGGGACTAGCGCAACACAATGAGCAGTTCTTC
NA,TRBJ2-5,TRBV21-1,NA,CASSKEGLSEETQYF,TGTGCCAGCAGCAAAGAGGGCCTATCGGAGGAGACCCAGTACTTC
NA,TRBJ2-7,TRBV5-1,TRBD1,CASSSGQGSISYEQYF,TGCGCCAGCAGCTCTGGACAGGGCAGCATTTCCTACGAGCAGTACTTC
NA,TRBJ2-7,TRBV28,NA,CASSFYSGPSYEQYF,TGTGCCAGCAGTTTCTATTCCGGACCTAGCTACGAGCAGTACTTC
NA,TRBJ2-5,TRBV12-5,NA,CASGPQAGETQYF,TGTGCTAGTGGTCCCCAGGCTGGGGAGACCCAGTACTTC
NA,TRBJ2-1,TRBV7-9,NA,CASSLSAEAGDRNEQFF,TGTGCCAGCAGCTTAAGCGCAGAGGCGGGAGACAGGAATGAGCAGTTCTTC
NA,TRBJ2-3,TRBV29-1,TRBD1,CSGITGGTDTQYF,TGCAGCGGGATTACAGGGGGGACAGATACGCAGTATTTT
NA,TRBJ2-7,TRBV30,NA,CAWSVGVHEQYF,TGTGCCTGGAGTGTTGGGGTCCACGAGCAGTACTTC
NA,TRBJ2-1,TRBV10-3,NA,CAISRDRNNEQFF,TGTGCCATCTCCCGGGACCGGAACAATGAGCAGTTCTTC
NA,TRBJ1-1,TRBV5-1,TRBD1,CASSPWTGRYSNTEAFF,TGCGCCAGCAGCCCCTGGACAGGGCGATACTCGAACACTGAAGCTTTCTTT
NA,TRBJ1-5,TRBV7-2,NA,CASSLVREQPQHF,TGTGCCAGCAGCTTAGTCAGGGAACAGCCCCAGCATTTT
NA,TRBJ2-7,TRBV27,TRBD1,CASSSDRVEQYF,TGTGCCAGCAGTTCGGACAGGGTCGAGCAGTACTTC
NA,TRBJ2-2,TRBV5-6,NA,CASSRDPTGSGELFF,TGTGCCAGCAGCCGAGACCCGACGGGATCCGGGGAGCTGTTTTTT
NA,TRBJ2-7,TRBV5-4,TRBD2,CASSSGTSQDEQYF,TGTGCCAGCAGCTCCGGGACTAGCCAGGACGAGCAGTACTTC
NA,TRBJ2-1,TRBV6-1,NA,CASKGSYNEQFF,TGTGCCAGCAAAGGGTCCTACAATGAGCAGTTCTTC
NA,TRBJ1-2,TRBV28,NA,CASRGYGYTF,TGTGCCAGCCGGGGCTATGGCTACACCTTC
once,TRBJ2-7,TRBV14,NA,CASSQVMAGQYF,TGTGCCAGCAGCCAAGTCATGGCGGGGCAGTACTTC
NA,TRBJ2-7,TRBV7-2,TRBD1,CASSYIHSAATGFYEQYF,TGTGCCAGCAGCTATATACACTCGGCTGCGACAGGGTTCTACGAGCAGTACTTC